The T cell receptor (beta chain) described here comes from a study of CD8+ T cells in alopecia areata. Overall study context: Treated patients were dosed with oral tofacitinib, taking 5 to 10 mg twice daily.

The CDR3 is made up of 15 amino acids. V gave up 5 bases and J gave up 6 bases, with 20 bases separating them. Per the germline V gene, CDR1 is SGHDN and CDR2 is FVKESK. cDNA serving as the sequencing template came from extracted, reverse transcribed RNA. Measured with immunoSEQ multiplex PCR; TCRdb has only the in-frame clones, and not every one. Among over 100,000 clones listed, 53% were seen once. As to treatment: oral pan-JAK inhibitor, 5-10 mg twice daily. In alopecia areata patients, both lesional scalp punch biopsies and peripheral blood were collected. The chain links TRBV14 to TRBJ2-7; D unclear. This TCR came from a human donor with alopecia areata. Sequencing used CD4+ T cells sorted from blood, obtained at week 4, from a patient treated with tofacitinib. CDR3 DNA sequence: TGTGCCAGCAGCTCTCGCCGAGGTTGGTCGTTCGAGCAGTACTTC. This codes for CASSSRRGWSFEQYF.